One sample yielded the 26 T cell receptor beta chains listed below, sequenced in a study of CD8+ T cells in alopecia areata. Following RNA extraction, reverse transcription yielded cDNA that acted as the sequencing template. Some clones are missing from TCRdb's copy, which holds only in-frame ones; the method was immunoSEQ multiplex PCR. This table holds roughly 100,000 clones, 45% to 60% found once. Sequencing was performed on CD4+ T cells sorted from blood. The origin of the receptors is a human donor in good health.

The table lists this clone with a few counts. This chain connects TRBV4-2 to TRBJ2-1; D is perhaps TRBD2 (5 bases). Trimming took 1 base from V and 6 from J, leaving 13 bases between them. CDR1 and CDR2 from the germline V gene are LGHNA and YNFKEQ. The CDR3 length is 15 residues. CDR3 DNA: TGTGCCAGCAGCCAAGTGACTAAGGGAATCAATGAGCAGTTCTTC. Its protein is CASSQVTKGINEQFF.

V gene TRBV29-1 combines with J gene TRBJ1-1; no definite D call. The CDR3 is 12 amino acids. Trimming removed 6 bases from V and 0 bases from J, with 8 bases in between. From germline, CDR1 is SQVTM and CDR2 ANQGSEA. In nucleotides, the CDR3 is TGCAGCGTGGATAAAGTGAACACTGAAGCTTTCTTT. Translated: CSVDKVNTEAFF.

Only one count was recorded for this clone. This chain uses TRBV15 with TRBJ1-2; possible D gene TRBD1, 5 bases. The ends were cut back, 3 bases at V and 5 bases at J, with 13 bases in the middle. The CDR3 consists of 14 residues. Germline-derived CDR1 and CDR2 are LNHNV and YYDKDF (reference sequence). The CDR3 sequence is CATSRLGTSYGYTF. As DNA, the CDR3 is TGTGCCACCAGCAGGCTTGGGACTTCGTATGGCTACACCTTC.

This clone was found a few times. The chain combines TRBV18 with TRBJ2-5; maybe TRBD2 (5 bases). The germline gives CDR1 KGHSH, CDR2 LQKENI. The CDR3 is made up of 14 amino acids. Trimming left V 0 bases short and J 2 bases short, with 7 bases between. In DNA form, the CDR3 reads TGTGCCAGCTCACCACCGACTAAGCAAGAGACCCAGTACTTC. It yields the protein CASSPPTKQETQYF.

A note on this clone: The sample holds other DNA sequences that translate to the same CDR3. The chain joins TRBV18 to TRBJ1-2, with a possible D match to TRBD1 (5 bases). Germline loops: CDR1 KGHSH, CDR2 LQKENI. The CDR3 runs 13 residues. Deletions cut 3 bases from V and 4 bases from J, with 9 bases between. This CDR3 reads CASSPDTRYGYTF. The CDR3 DNA follows: TGTGCCAGCTCACCGGACACCCGCTATGGCTACACCTTC.

This clone was recorded a few times. J is TRBJ2-5 and V is TRBV7-2; 11 bases are a match to TRBD2. CDR1 and CDR2 (germline): SGHTA, FQGNSA. J gave up 5 bases and V 5 bases, and 10 bases lay outside the gene matches. The CDR3 covers 16 residues. The DNA of the CDR3 is TGTGCCAGCAGCCGCCTTAGCGGGGGGGCAAGCGAGACCCAGTACTTC. Translation: CASSRLSGGASETQYF.

The chain couples TRBV7-2 to TRBJ2-1, with D possibly being TRBD2 (7 bases). Germline loops: CDR1 SGHTA, CDR2 FQGNSA. V shed 5 bases and J shed 4 bases, with 18 bases lying between them. The CDR3 is 16 amino acids. The CDR3 reads CASSLGGRGQYNEQFF. For the CDR3, the DNA is TGTGCCAGCAGCCTGGGCGGGCGGGGGCAATACAATGAGCAGTTCTTC. The whole variable domain, filled in from reference TRBV7-2 and TRBJ2-1, reads GAGVSQSPSNKVTEKGKDVELRCDPISGHTALYWYRQSLGQGLEFLIYFQGNSAPDKSGLPSDRFSAERTGGSVSTLTIQRTQQEDSAVYLCASSLGGRGQYNEQFFGPGTRLTVL.

This clone was observed a handful of times. The J gene is TRBJ2-7, the V gene TRBV5-1, with TRBD1 identical over 7 bases. The CDR3 runs 15 residues. With 3 bases clipped from V and 1 base from J, the junction kept 7 bases outside the gene matches. The germline V gene encodes CDR1 SGHRS and CDR2 YFSETQ. CDR3 sequence: CASSWGTVDSYEQYF. The DNA of the CDR3 is TGCGCCAGCAGCTGGGGGACAGTTGATTCCTACGAGCAGTACTTC.

This clone was observed a handful of times. The chain uses TRBV19 and TRBJ1-6; a possible D gene is TRBD1 (6 bases). V was cut by 10 bases and J by 13 bases, with 20 bases left in between. CDR1 and CDR2 (germline): LNHDA, SQIVND (reference sequence). CDR3 length: 13 amino acids. CDR3 nucleotides: TGTGCCACCGCACAGGGACCCCATCTCCCCCTCCACTTT. Translated: CATAQGPHLPLHF. The full variable domain, with the rest looked up from reference TRBV19 and TRBJ1-6, is DGGITQSPKYLFRKEGQNVTLSCEQNLNHDAMYWYRQDPGQGLRLIYYSQIVNDFQKGDIAEGYSVSREKKESFPLTVTSAQKNPTAFYLCATAQGPHLPLHFGNGTRLTVT.

This chain connects TRBV28 to TRBJ1-2; D gene ambiguous. The CDR3 consists of 12 residues. Germline V CDR1 and CDR2: MDHEN, SYDVKM. V lost 3 bases, J lost 2 bases, and 4 bases lay in between. CDR3: CASSFQNYGYTF. Here the CDR3 DNA reads TGTGCCAGCAGTTTTCAAAACTATGGCTACACCTTC.

The chain employs TRBV6-5 and TRBJ2-4; a possible D gene is TRBD2 (6 bases). Germline CDR1 MNHEY, CDR2 SVGAGI. The V end lost 2 bases, the J end lost 9 bases, and 20 bases lay between the germline ends. The CDR3 has 16 amino acids. The CDR3, as DNA: TGTGCCAGCAGTTACCAACGACCGGTGGGGGGTGGCATTCAGTACTTC. Its protein is CASSYQRPVGGGIQYF.

A remark on this clone: Other DNA sequences of this sample code for an identical CDR3. The chain couples TRBV30 to TRBJ2-3, with a weak D call TRBD1 (5 bases). The CDR3 runs to 12 residues. Trimming stripped 0 bases from V and 5 bases from J, with 6 bases between. The germline CDR1 and CDR2 sequences are GTSNPN and SVGIG (reference sequence). The chain's CDR3 is CAWSVTGDTQYF. CDR3 nucleotide sequence: TGTGCCTGGAGTGTAACAGGAGATACGCAGTATTTT.

The chain joins TRBV29-1 to TRBJ2-5; D is undetermined. With 5 bases removed from V and 0 bases from J, the gap between germline ends came to 10 bases. The CDR3 contains 13 residues. The germline V gene has CDR1 SQVTM and CDR2 ANQGSEA. The CDR3, as DNA: TGCAGCGTTTTCTCCGAGTACCAAGAGACCCAGTACTTC. Its translation is CSVFSEYQETQYF. The full variable domain, completed using reference TRBV29-1 and TRBJ2-5, is SAVISQKPSRDICQRGTSLTIQCQVDSQVTMMFWYRQQPGQSLTLIATANQGSEATYESGFVIDKFPISRPNLTFSTLTVSNMSPEDSSIYLCSVFSEYQETQYFGPGTRLLVL.

The chain uses TRBV7-9 and TRBJ2-5, with D possibly called TRBD1 or TRBD2 (6 bases each). Between the trimmed V and J ends, which lost 0 bases and 5 bases, there was a span of 13 bases. The germline V gene encodes CDR1 SEHNR and CDR2 FQNEAQ (reference sequence). The length of the CDR3 is 15 residues. CDR3 residues: CASSLAPGARETQYF. The CDR3 nucleotides read TGTGCCAGCAGCTTAGCCCCGGGGGCACGGGAGACCCAGTACTTC.

J is TRBJ1-5 and V is TRBV29-1; D remains unclear. CDR1 is SQVTM, CDR2 ANQGSEA, per germline. The CDR3 has 12 residues. Trimming removed 0 bases at V and 0 bases at J, with 0 bases between. CDR3 in DNA: TGCAGCGTTGAAGATAGCAATCAGCCCCAGCATTTT. Protein: CSVEDSNQPQHF.

This clone has at least ten counts. The genes are TRBV6-5 and TRBJ2-1; 9 nucleotides match TRBD2. The CDR3 sequence is 16 residues long. V was clipped by 4 bases and J by 4 bases; unmatched bases: 8. Germline V gene lookup returns CDR1 MNHEY and CDR2 SVGAGI. The chain's CDR3 is CASSLAASGVYNEQFF. The CDR3 DNA reads TGTGCCAGCAGTTTGGCGGCTAGCGGGGTTTACAATGAGCAGTTCTTC.

The J gene is TRBJ1-1, the V gene TRBV29-1, with D uncertain. CDR3 size: 12 residues. CDR1 is SQVTM, CDR2 ANQGSEA, per germline. V was trimmed by 4 bases and J by 0 bases, leaving 6 bases between them. CDR3 sequence: CSVGFLNTEAFF. CDR3 in DNA: TGCAGCGTTGGGTTTCTGAACACTGAAGCTTTCTTT.

A single count supports this clone. The chain carries TRBV2 and TRBJ2-2; 9 nucleotides agree with TRBD2. The V gene end was trimmed by 7 bases and the J gene end by 2 bases; junction bases not matched to a gene: 8. CDR3 size: 16 residues. Germline V gene sequence: CDR1 SNHLY, CDR2 FYNNEI. DNA of the CDR3: TGTGCCAGCACCCTAGAGCGGGGGGATAACACCGGGGAGCTGTTTTTT. It translates to CASTLERGDNTGELFF.

This chain links TRBV20-1 with TRBJ1-2, with unresolved D. V was cut by 4 bases and J by 2 bases, with 2 bases left in between. Germline V lookup: CDR1 DFQATT, CDR2 SNEGSKA (reference sequence). There are 10 residues in the CDR3. CDR3 amino acids: CSATNYGYTF. CDR3 nucleotide sequence: TGCAGTGCTACAAACTATGGCTACACCTTC.

The chain has TRBV7-8 and TRBJ2-4, with 10 bases matching TRBD1. V lost 2 bases to trimming and J lost 9 bases; unmatched junction nucleotides: 16. In germline, CDR1 is SGHVS, CDR2 FQNEAQ. This CDR3 spans 18 amino acids. The CDR3 sequence is CASSLSQSVNRDRGIQYF. As DNA, the CDR3 is TGTGCCAGCAGCTTATCCCAATCAGTAAACCGGGACAGGGGCATTCAGTACTTC. The full variable domain, with the rest looked up from reference TRBV7-8 and TRBJ2-4, is GAGVSQSPRYKVAKRGQDVALRCDPISGHVSLFWYQQALGQGPEFLTYFQNEAQLDKSGLPSDRFFAERPEGSVSTLKIQRTQQEDSAVYLCASSLSQSVNRDRGIQYFGAGTRLSVL.

This clone appeared a few times. The J gene is TRBJ1-1, the V gene TRBV30; 12 bases agree with TRBD1. V lost 3 bases, J lost 4 bases, and 6 bases stayed unmatched. CDR3 size: 15 residues. Germline CDR1 is GTSNPN and CDR2 is SVGIG (reference sequence). CDR3 in amino acids: CAWSPRDRGLTEAFF. The CDR3 DNA sequence: TGTGCCTGGAGCCCGAGGGACAGGGGGCTCACTGAAGCTTTCTTT.

The J gene is TRBJ1-2, the V gene TRBV7-2; 7 bases map to TRBD1. The CDR3 consists of 14 residues. With 7 bases clipped from V and 8 bases from J, the junction kept 13 bases outside the gene matches. Germline values: CDR1 SGHTA, CDR2 FQGNSA. In DNA, the CDR3 is TGTGCCAGCATCCCAATCGACAGGGTAGGCGGCTACACCTTC. This codes for CASIPIDRVGGYTF.

This clone was counted only a few times. The CDR3 here is CASSILPTGKNSPLHF. The CDR3 coding sequence is TGTGCCAGTAGTATACTACCGACAGGGAAGAATTCACCCCTCCACTTT. V and J are TRBV19 and TRBJ1-6, with TRBD1 matching 7 bases. There are 16 residues in the CDR3. V shed 2 bases and J 7 bases; nucleotides not matched to a gene: 8. The germline gives CDR1 LNHDA, CDR2 SQIVND (reference sequence). The whole variable domain, remainder taken from reference TRBV19 and TRBJ1-6, is DGGITQSPKYLFRKEGQNVTLSCEQNLNHDAMYWYRQDPGQGLRLIYYSQIVNDFQKGDIAEGYSVSREKKESFPLTVTSAQKNPTAFYLCASSILPTGKNSPLHFGNGTRLTVT.

This clone was observed a few times. This chain connects TRBV27 to TRBJ1-1; D gene uncertain. V gave up 4 bases and J gave up 1 base, with 10 bases separating them. Germline V gene lookup returns CDR1 MNHEY and CDR2 SMNVEV (reference sequence). The CDR3 spans 14 residues. The CDR3 is CASSSIPGNTEAFF. CDR3 nucleotides: TGTGCCAGCAGTTCGATCCCGGGGAACACTGAAGCTTTCTTT.

CDR3: CASSRLGRNEQFF. CDR3 in DNA: TGTGCCAGCAGTAGGTTAGGGAGGAATGAGCAGTTCTTC. The rearrangement uses TRBV25-1 and TRBJ2-1; TRBD2 is a possible D gene (6 bases). Germline V gene data show CDR1 as MGHDK and CDR2 as SYGVNS. The CDR3 covers 13 residues. Trimming shortened V by 5 bases and J by 7 bases, and 12 bases separated the two germline ends.

This chain links TRBV29-1 with TRBJ1-1, with D perhaps matching TRBD1 (5 bases). Trimming left V 7 bases short and J 10 bases short, with 19 bases between. Per the germline V gene, CDR1 is SQVTM and CDR2 is ANQGSEA. The CDR3 runs 12 residues. CDR3 DNA: TGCAGCGCCGCAGGGCTCCAGAGTGTAGCTTTCTTT. Its translation is CSAAGLQSVAFF.